This section outlines one T cell receptor (beta chain) sequence together with its context. The germline CDR1 and CDR2 sequences are SGHVS and FNYEAQ. The CDR3 spans 16 residues. V lost 5 bases to trimming and J lost 0 bases, with 13 bases between them. This sample is drawn from a study of blood T cell repertoires in COVID-19. At the level of the study: COVID-19 samples from acute and convalescent phases originated in the United States, Italy and Spain. Sample material is recorded as cDNA or gDNA derived from T cells, B-cell-depleted T cells, or PBMCs.

In the authors' workflow: Amplification with reference gene primers provided the estimates of nucleated cell counts. Assay: immunoSEQ multiplex PCR; the TCRdb copy retains only in-frame clones and omits some. The V and J calls and the clone size are those of that table, but D and trimming were determined from the DNA. Of about 210,000 clones in the sample, around four fifths were seen once. Material: peripheral blood. V and J are TRBV7-6 and TRBJ2-2; no firm D call. The TCR originated in a man aged 50-59 years with active or convalescent COVID-19. The CDR3 DNA sequence: TGTGCCAGCAGCCCCCTCCCGCGGCCGAACACCGGGGAGCTGTTTTTT. Translating it yields CASSPLPRPNTGELFF.